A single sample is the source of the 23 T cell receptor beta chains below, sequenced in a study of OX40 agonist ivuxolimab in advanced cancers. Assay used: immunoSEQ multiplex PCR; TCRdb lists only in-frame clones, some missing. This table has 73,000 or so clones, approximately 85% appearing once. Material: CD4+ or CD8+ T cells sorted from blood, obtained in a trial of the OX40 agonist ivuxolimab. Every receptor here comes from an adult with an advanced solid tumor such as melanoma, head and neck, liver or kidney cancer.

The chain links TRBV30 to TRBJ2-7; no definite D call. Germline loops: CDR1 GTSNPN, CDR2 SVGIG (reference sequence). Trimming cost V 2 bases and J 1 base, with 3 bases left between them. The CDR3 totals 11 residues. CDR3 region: CAWSTSYEQYF. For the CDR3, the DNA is TGTGCCTGGAGTACTTCCTACGAGCAGTACTTC.

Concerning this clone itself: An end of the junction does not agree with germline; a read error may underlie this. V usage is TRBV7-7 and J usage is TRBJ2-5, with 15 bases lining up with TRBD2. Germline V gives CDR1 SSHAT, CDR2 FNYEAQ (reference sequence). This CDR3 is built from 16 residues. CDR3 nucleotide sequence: TGTGCTAGCAGCCCGGGACTAGCGGGGGGACAAGAGACCCAGTACTTC. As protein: CASSPGLAGGQETQYF.

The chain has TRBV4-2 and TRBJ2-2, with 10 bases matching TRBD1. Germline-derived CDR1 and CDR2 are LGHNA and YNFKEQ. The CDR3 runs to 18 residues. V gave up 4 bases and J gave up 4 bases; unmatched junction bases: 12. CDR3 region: CASSPYTKGQGSTGELFF. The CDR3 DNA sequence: TGTGCCAGCAGCCCCTACACAAAGGGACAGGGGAGCACCGGGGAGCTGTTTTTT.

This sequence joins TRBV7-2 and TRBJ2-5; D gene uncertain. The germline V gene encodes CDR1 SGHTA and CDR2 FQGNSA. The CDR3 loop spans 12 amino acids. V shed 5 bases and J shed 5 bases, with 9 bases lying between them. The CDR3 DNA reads TGTGCCAGCAGCCCCGACGTGGAGACCCAGTACTTC. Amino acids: CASSPDVETQYF.

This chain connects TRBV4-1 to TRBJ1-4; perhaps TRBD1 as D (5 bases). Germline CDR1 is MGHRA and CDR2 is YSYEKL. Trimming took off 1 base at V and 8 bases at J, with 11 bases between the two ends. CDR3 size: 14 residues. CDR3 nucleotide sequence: TGCGCCAGCAGCCAAGGGTTCTCAGGGGAAAAACTGTTTTTT. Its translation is CASSQGFSGEKLFF.

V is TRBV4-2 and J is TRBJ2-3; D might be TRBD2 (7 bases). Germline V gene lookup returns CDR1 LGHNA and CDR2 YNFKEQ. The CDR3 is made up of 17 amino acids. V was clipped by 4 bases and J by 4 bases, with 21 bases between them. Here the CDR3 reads CASSLRGRGDTSDTQYF. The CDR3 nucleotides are TGTGCCAGCAGCCTCAGGGGTCGGGGGGACACATCAGATACGCAGTATTTT.

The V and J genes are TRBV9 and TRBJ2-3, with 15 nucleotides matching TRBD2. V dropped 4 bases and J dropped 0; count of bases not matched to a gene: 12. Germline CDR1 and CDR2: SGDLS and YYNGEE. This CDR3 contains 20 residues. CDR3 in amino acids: CASSKGLAGGSARSTDTQYF. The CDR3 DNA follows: TGTGCCAGCAGCAAAGGACTAGCGGGGGGGTCGGCCCGTAGCACAGATACGCAGTATTTT.

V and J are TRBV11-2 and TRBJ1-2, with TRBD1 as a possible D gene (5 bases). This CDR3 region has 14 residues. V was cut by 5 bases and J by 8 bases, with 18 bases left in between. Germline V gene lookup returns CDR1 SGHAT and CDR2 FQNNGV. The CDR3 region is CASSLTLGVEGYTF. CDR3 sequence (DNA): TGTGCCAGCAGCCTCACCCTGGGGGTCGAGGGCTACACCTTC.

The CDR3 protein is CASSPPLQGADEQFF. DNA for the CDR3: TGTGCCAGCTCACCACCGTTGCAGGGGGCGGATGAGCAGTTCTTC. V usage is TRBV18 and J usage is TRBJ2-1; 8 bases line up with TRBD1. CDR1 and CDR2 from the germline V gene are KGHSH and LQKENI. V lost 0 bases and J lost 8; bases outside the gene matches: 6. The CDR3 contains 15 residues.

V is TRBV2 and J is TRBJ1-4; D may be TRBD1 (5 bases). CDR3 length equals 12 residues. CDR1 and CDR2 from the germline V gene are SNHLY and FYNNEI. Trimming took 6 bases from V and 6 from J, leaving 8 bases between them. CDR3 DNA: TGTGCCAGCAGAGGACAATATGAAAAACTGTTTTTT. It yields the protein CASRGQYEKLFF.

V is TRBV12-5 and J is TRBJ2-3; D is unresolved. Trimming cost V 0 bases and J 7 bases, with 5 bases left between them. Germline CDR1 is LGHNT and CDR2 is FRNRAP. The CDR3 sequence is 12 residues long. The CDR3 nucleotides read TGTGCTAGTGGTTTGGTACTAAATACGCAGTATTTT. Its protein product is CASGLVLNTQYF.

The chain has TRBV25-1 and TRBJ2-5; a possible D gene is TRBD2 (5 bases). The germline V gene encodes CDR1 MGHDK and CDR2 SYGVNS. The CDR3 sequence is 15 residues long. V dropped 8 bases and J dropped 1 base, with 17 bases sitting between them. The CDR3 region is CASQGVPAGQETQYF. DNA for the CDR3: TGTGCCAGCCAAGGCGTCCCGGCGGGCCAAGAGACCCAGTACTTC.

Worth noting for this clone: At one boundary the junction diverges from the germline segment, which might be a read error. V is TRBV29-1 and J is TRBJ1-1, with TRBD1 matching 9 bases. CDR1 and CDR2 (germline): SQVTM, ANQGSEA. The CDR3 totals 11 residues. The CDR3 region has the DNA TGTGTGGGACAGGGCGGTACTGAAGCTTTCTTT. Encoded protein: CVGQGGTEAFF.

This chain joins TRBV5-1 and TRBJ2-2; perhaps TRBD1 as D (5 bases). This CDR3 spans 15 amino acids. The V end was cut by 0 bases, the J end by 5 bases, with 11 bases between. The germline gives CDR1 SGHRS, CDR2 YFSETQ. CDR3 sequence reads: CASSLEQARTGELFF. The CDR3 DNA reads TGCGCCAGCAGCTTGGAACAGGCGAGGACCGGGGAGCTGTTTTTT.

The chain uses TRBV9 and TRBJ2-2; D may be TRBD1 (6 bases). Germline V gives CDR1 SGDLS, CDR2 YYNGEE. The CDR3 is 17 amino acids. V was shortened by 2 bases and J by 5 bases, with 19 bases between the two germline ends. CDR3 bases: TGTGCCAGCAGCGTCCAGGGGCTCCCCGCTGGGACCGGGGAGCTGTTTTTT. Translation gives CASSVQGLPAGTGELFF.

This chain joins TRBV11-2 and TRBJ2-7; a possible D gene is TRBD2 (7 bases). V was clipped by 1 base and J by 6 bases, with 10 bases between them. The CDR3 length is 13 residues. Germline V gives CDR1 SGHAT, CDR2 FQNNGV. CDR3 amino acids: CASSLGGGVEQYF. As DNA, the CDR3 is TGTGCCAGCAGCTTAGGAGGGGGGGTCGAGCAGTACTTC.

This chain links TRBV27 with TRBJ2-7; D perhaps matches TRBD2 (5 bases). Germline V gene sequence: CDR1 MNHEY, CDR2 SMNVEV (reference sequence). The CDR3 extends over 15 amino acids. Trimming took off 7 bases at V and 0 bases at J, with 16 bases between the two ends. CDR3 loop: CASTRLDGNSYEQYF. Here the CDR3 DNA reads TGTGCCAGCACCCGTCTGGACGGGAACTCCTACGAGCAGTACTTC.

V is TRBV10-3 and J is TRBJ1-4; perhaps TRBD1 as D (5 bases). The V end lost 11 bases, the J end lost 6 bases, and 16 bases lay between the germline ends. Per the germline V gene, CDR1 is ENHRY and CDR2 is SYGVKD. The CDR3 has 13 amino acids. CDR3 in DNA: TGTGCCGTCGGCGTGGGAGGGGATGAAAAACTGTTTTTT. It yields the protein CAVGVGGDEKLFF.

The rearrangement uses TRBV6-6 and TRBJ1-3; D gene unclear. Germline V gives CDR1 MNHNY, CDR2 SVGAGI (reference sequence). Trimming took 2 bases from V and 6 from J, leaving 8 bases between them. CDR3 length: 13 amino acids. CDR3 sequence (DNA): TGTGCCAGCAGTTACGGAACCGAAAACACCATATATTTT. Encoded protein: CASSYGTENTIYF.

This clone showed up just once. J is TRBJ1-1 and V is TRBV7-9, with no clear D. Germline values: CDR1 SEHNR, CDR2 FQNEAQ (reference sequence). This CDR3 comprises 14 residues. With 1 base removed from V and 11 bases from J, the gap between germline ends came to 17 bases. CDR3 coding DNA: TGTGCCAGCAGCTTAGGAGTTACCACCGTGGAGGCTTTCTTT. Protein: CASSLGVTTVEAFF.

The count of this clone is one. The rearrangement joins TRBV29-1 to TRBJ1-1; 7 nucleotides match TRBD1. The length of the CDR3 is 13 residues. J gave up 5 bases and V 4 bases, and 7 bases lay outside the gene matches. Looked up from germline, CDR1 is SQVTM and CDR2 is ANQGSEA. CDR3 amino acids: CSVGVGGRTEAFF. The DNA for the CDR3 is TGCAGCGTTGGGGTAGGGGGCAGGACTGAAGCTTTCTTT.

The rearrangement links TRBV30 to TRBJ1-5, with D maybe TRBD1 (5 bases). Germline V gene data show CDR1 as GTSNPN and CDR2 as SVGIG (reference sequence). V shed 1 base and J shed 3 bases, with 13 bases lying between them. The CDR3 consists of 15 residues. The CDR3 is CAWSAQEGHNQPQHF. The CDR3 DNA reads TGTGCCTGGAGTGCACAGGAAGGGCACAATCAGCCCCAGCATTTT.

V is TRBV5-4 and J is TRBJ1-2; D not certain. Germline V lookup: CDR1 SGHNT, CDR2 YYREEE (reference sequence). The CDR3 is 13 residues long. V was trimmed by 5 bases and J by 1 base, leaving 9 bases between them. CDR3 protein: CASRGGGNYGYTF. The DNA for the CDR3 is TGTGCCAGCAGGGGCGGCGGTAACTATGGCTACACCTTC.